Listed below are T cell receptor beta chains from one sample, sequenced in a study of graft-versus-host responses after intestinal transplantation. Sequenced by immunoSEQ multiplex PCR; TCRdb stores in-frame clones only, minus some. The sample carries more than 95,000 clones, about 88% recorded once. What these receptors recognize is not known. The source was unstimulated CD4+ T cells sorted from spleen or lymph node cells, collected before intestinal transplant. These receptor sequences come from a human donor who received an intestinal transplant. CDR3s include the opening cysteine and the closing phenylalanine or tryptophan. The order of the fields is D gene, clone size, J gene, CDR3 length, V gene, CDR3 DNA, CDR3 protein. The D gene is left open where the match is weak. Clone sizes are given selectively: once, few, many, or a class where the clone is expanded.

TRBD1	few	TRBJ1-6	15	TRBV5-1	TGCGCCAGCAGCTATGGCGGACAGGGTGATTCACCCCTCCACTTT	CASSYGGQGDSPLHF
.	.	TRBJ1-3	13	TRBV29-1	TGCAGCGTTGAGCCCTTCTCTGGAAACACCATATATTTT	CSVEPFSGNTIYF
TRBD1	.	TRBJ1-6	14	TRBV6-5	TGTGCCAGCAGCCGGGACAGTTATAATTCACCCCTCCACTTT	CASSRDSYNSPLHF
.	.	TRBJ2-5	16	TRBV11-3	TGTGCCAGCAGCTTAGATCGCTTAACAGAACAAGAGACCCAGTACTTC	CASSLDRLTEQETQYF
.	.	TRBJ2-3	12	TRBV5-1	TGCGCCAGCAGCTCTAGCACAGATACGCAGTATTTT	CASSSSTDTQYF
TRBD1	.	TRBJ1-5	15	TRBV6-5	TGTGCCAGCAGCAACACAGGGGGACGAGACCAGCCCCAGCATTTT	CASSNTGGRDQPQHF
.	.	TRBJ2-3	15	TRBV2	TGTGCCAGCAGTGAAGTCGGGACTAGCACAGATACGCAGTATTTT	CASSEVGTSTDTQYF
.	.	TRBJ2-7	15	TRBV7-2	TGTGCCAGCAGCTTAGGTCCGCAGGGCTCCTACGAGCAGTACTTC	CASSLGPQGSYEQYF
.	.	TRBJ1-2	12	TRBV10-2	TGCGCCAGCAGTGAGTCGGGCGGTCGCTACACCTTC	CASSESGGRYTF
.	.	TRBJ1-1	15	TRBV10-1	TGCGCCAGCAGTATGGGCGGAACAGGGAACACTGAAGCTTTCTTT	CASSMGGTGNTEAFF
.	.	TRBJ1-2	17	TRBV6-1	TGTGCCAGCAGTGAAGCTTTGGTGGGGGCGGGCAACTATGGCTACACCTTC	CASSEALVGAGNYGYTF
.	.	TRBJ1-1	13	TRBV5-6	TGTGCCAGTAAAAGGGAAATGAACACTGAAGCTTTCTTT	CASKREMNTEAFF
.	few	TRBJ2-5	13	TRBV7-9	TGTGCCAGCAGCTTCCACCCGAAAGAGACCCAGTACTTC	CASSFHPKETQYF
TRBD1	.	TRBJ2-7	14	TRBV7-6	TGTGCCAGCAGCTTAGGACAGGGGGTATACGAGCAGTACTTC	CASSLGQGVYEQYF
TRBD2	once	TRBJ2-1	16	TRBV5-5	TGTGCCAGCCACCCGGGGGGACTAGCGGGAGTCAATGAGCAGTTCTTC	CASHPGGLAGVNEQFF
.	.	TRBJ2-3	14	TRBV13	TGTGCCAGCATAGAACGGGCCGGCACAGATACGCAGTATTTT	CASIERAGTDTQYF
TRBD1	.	TRBJ1-2	15	TRBV7-7	TGTGCCAGCAGCGGAAAGGAGGGACAGACCTATGGCTACACCTTC	CASSGKEGQTYGYTF
.	.	TRBJ2-7	14	TRBV5-1	TGCGCCAGCGGCTTGAACAGGCCATTCTACGAGCAGTACTTC	CASGLNRPFYEQYF
TRBD1	.	TRBJ1-2	13	TRBV5-4	TGTGCCAGCAGCTCGGGACAGAACTATGGCTACACCTTC	CASSSGQNYGYTF
TRBD2	.	TRBJ2-3	15	TRBV10-2	TGCGCCAGCAGCCCCAGCGGGGGGGCCTCAGATACGCAGTATTTT	CASSPSGGASDTQYF
TRBD2	.	TRBJ2-3	16	TRBV5-1	TGCGCCAGCAGCGCGTCTAGCGGTGGGGGTACAGATACGCAGTATTTT	CASSASSGGGTDTQYF
TRBD2	.	TRBJ2-3	15	TRBV10-3	TGTGCCATCTCCCCGGGGCGGGGGGCATCAGATACGCAGTATTTT	CAISPGRGASDTQYF
TRBD2	.	TRBJ2-1	15	TRBV6-6	TGTGCCAGCAGCAAGGGTAGCGGGAGAGGCATTGAGCAGTTCTTC	CASSKGSGRGIEQFF
TRBD1	.	TRBJ2-5	17	TRBV5-1	TGCGCCAGCAGCTTGGTCACAGGGGCTTATTCCCAAGAGACCCAGTACTTC	CASSLVTGAYSQETQYF
TRBD2	few	TRBJ2-4	16	TRBV6-4	TGTGCCAGCAGTGCAACTAGCGGGAGTCCCGGTGACATTCAGTACTTC	CASSATSGSPGDIQYF
.	once	TRBJ2-7	12	TRBV6-5	TGTGCCAGCAGTTACTTGACCTACGAGCAGTACTTC	CASSYLTYEQYF
.	.	TRBJ2-6	15	TRBV7-9	TGTGCCAGCAGCTTATGGGGAGCTGGGGCCAACGTCCTGACTTTC	CASSLWGAGANVLTF
TRBD1	.	TRBJ2-4	15	TRBV4-2	TGTGCCAGCAGCCCCCAATCCGGGACAGGGGGCATTCAGTACTTC	CASSPQSGTGGIQYF
.	.	TRBJ1-2	19	TRBV5-4	TGTGCCAGCAGCTTGGGGAGTTCCGGGGGTTGGACCGCTAACTATGGCTACACCTTC	CASSLGSSGGWTANYGYTF
TRBD2	.	TRBJ2-7	15	TRBV18	TGTGCCAGCTCAGAAGGACTAGCGGGCTCCTACGAGCAGTACTTC	CASSEGLAGSYEQYF
TRBD2	.	TRBJ2-1	15	TRBV19	TGTGCCAGTAGTATAGGGACTAGGAAGTACAATGAGCAGTTCTTC	CASSIGTRKYNEQFF
TRBD2	.	TRBJ2-5	15	TRBV5-1	TGCGCCAGCAGCGTGGATCCGGGACTAGTGAAGACCCAGTACTTC	CASSVDPGLVKTQYF
.	.	TRBJ2-1	11	TRBV28	TGTGCCAGCAGTTCCCGTGTTGAGCAGTTCTTC	CASSSRVEQFF
.	.	TRBJ1-2	12	TRBV29-1	TGCAGCGTTCTGACAGAGAACTATGGCTACACCTTC	CSVLTENYGYTF
.	few	TRBJ2-7	16	TRBV28	TGTGCCAGCAGTTTTTTGGGTACAGATTCTTCCTACGAGCAGTACTTC	CASSFLGTDSSYEQYF
.	.	TRBJ2-7	15	TRBV28	TGTGCCAGCAGTTTCCTCGATCTAGACTCCTACGAGCAGTACTTC	CASSFLDLDSYEQYF
.	.	TRBJ1-1	13	TRBV6-5	TGTGCCAGCAAGGGGGGGCGCGGCACTGAAGCTTTCTTT	CASKGGRGTEAFF
.	few	TRBJ1-3	10	TRBV6-5	TGTGCCAGCAGGGGAAACACCATATATTTT	CASRGNTIYF
.	.	TRBJ2-7	13	TRBV15	TGTGCCACCAGCAGAGATTTCCCCTACGAGCAGTACTTC	CATSRDFPYEQYF
TRBD2	.	TRBJ2-7	14	TRBV6-6	TGTGCCAGCAGTTACAGGCCTAGCGGGAGCGAGCAGTACTTC	CASSYRPSGSEQYF
.	.	TRBJ2-7	16	TRBV5-1	TGCGCCAGCAGCTTAAGTTGGGACGCAAACTCCTACGAGCAGTACTTC	CASSLSWDANSYEQYF
.	.	TRBJ2-6	21	TRBV12-2	TGTGCAAGTCGCTTAAATAGACCGGGACTAGCGACCAAAGCGGGGGCCAACGTCCTGACTTTC	CASRLNRPGLATKAGANVLTF
.	.	TRBJ2-7	12	TRBV5-5	TGTGCCAGCAGCTTTAGGTCATACGAGCAGTACTTC	CASSFRSYEQYF
.	once	TRBJ2-7	14	TRBV18	TGTGCCAGCTCACCACAGACAGGTACCTACGAGCAGTACTTC	CASSPQTGTYEQYF
.	.	TRBJ1-1	14	TRBV5-4	TGTGCCAGCAGCCAGGTCGGGGGGAGCACTGAAGCTTTCTTT	CASSQVGGSTEAFF
.	once	TRBJ2-1	14	TRBV6-6	TGTGCCAGCAGTCCCCATAGCTCCTACAATGAGCAGTTCTTC	CASSPHSSYNEQFF
.	.	TRBJ2-7	15	TRBV6-5	TGTGCCAGCAGTTACTCCCCGAGGAGCTCCTACGAGCAGTACTTC	CASSYSPRSSYEQYF
TRBD2	.	TRBJ2-5	13	TRBV29-1	TGCAGCGTTCGACTAGCGGGGGGGCTGGTTCAGTACTTC	CSVRLAGGLVQYF
.	once	TRBJ2-5	13	TRBV12-5	TGTGCTAGTGGCCCCGGATCACTGGAGACCCAGTACTTC	CASGPGSLETQYF
.	.	TRBJ1-6	13	TRBV10-3	TGTGCCATCAGGGGGACGGATAATTCACCCCTCCACTTT	CAIRGTDNSPLHF
.	.	TRBJ1-3	17	TRBV4-1	TGCGCCAGCAGCCGCCGCTCGGACGTTAGATTTGGAAACACCATATATTTT	CASSRRSDVRFGNTIYF
.	.	TRBJ2-3	15	TRBV5-1	TGCGCCAGCCATATCCTAGGGCAGGCCACAGATACGCAGTATTTT	CASHILGQATDTQYF
.	few	TRBJ2-3	11	TRBV5-1	TGCGCCAGCAGCTTCACAGATACGCAGTATTTT	CASSFTDTQYF
.	.	TRBJ2-7	11	TRBV28	TGTGCCAGCAAAAGCGGCCACGAGCAGTACTTC	CASKSGHEQYF